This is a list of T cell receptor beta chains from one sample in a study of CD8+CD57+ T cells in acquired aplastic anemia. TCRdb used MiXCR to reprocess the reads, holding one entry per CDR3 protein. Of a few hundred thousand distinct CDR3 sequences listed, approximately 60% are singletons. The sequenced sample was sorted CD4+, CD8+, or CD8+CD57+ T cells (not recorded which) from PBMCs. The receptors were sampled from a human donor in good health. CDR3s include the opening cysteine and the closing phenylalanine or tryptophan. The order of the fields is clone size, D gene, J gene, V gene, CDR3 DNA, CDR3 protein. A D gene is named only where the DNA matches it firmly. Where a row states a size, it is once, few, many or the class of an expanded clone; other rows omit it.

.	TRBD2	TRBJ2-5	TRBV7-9	TGTGCCAGCAGACACCTAGCGGGGCAAGAGACCCAGTACTTC	CASRHLAGQETQYF
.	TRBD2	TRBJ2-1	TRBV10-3	TGTGCCATCAGTTATAGCGGGGTTCCCTACAATGAGCAGTTCTTC	CAISYSGVPYNEQFF
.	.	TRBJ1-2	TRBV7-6	TGTGCCAGCAGCTTACTCCGGGACCTTTCCAGTGGCTACACCTTC	CASSLLRDLSSGYTF
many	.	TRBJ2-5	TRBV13	TGTGCCAGCAGCCCCCGCGGGGACCTCCAAGAGACCCAGTACTTC	CASSPRGDLQETQYF
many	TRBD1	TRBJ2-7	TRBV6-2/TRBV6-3	TGTGCCAGCAGTCTCTTTACAGGGGCCGACGAGCAGTACTTC	CASSLFTGADEQYF
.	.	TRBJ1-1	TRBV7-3	TGTGCCAGCAGCGCGGGACGGCTCAACACTGAAGCTTTCTTT	CASSAGRLNTEAFF
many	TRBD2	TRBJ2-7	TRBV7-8	TGTGCCAGCAGCTCGTCTAGCGGGGACTCCTACGAGCAGTACTTC	CASSSSSGDSYEQYF
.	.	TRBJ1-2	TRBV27	TGTGCCAGCAGTTTATCTAAAGGGCTTCATCCTGGCTACACCTTC	CASSLSKGLHPGYTF
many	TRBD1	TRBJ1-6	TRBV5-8	TGTGCCAGCAGCCCGGGGACAGGGTTTTCACCCCTCCACTTT	CASSPGTGFSPLHF
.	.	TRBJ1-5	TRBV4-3	TGCGCCAGCAGCCAAGATCAAAGTCAGCCCCATCATTTT	CASSQDQSQPHHF
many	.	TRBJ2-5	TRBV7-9	TGTGCCAGCAGCTTTTCTGGTGGGCGAGAGACCCAGTACTTC	CASSFSGGRETQYF
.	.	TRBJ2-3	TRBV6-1	TGTGCCAGCAGTGATATCTCCCGTTACGGACTAACAGGAAGCACAGATACGCAGTATTTT	CASSDISRYGLTGSTDTQYF
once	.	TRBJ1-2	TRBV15	TGCGACAGGTCCGGCTACACCTTC	CDRSGYTF
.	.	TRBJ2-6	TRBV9	TGTGCCAGCAGCGTTGATCCAGGGACAATCGAAAGCTCTGGGGCCAACGTCCTGACTTTC	CASSVDPGTIESSGANVLTF
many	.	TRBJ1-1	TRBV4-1	TGCGCCAGCAGCCAAGCCGGCAGCCCCACTTTGCTGAACACTGAAGCTTTCTTT	CASSQAGSPTLLNTEAFF
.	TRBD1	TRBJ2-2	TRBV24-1	TGTGCCACCAGTGATACAGGGGTCAACACCGGGGAGCTGTTTTTT	CATSDTGVNTGELFF
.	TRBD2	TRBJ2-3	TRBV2	TGTGCGCTCGGGGGGGTAGATACGCAGTATTTT	CALGGVDTQYF
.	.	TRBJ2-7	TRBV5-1	TGCGCCAGCAGCTTGGCGGGGTTCGAGCAGTACTTC	CASSLAGFEQYF
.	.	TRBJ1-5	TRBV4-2	TGTGCCAGGAATAATAATTTGGGGTTAAGCAATCAGCCCCAGCATTTT	CARNNNLGLSNQPQHF
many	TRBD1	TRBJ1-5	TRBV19	TGTGCCAGTAGTATAGAGACAGGGGGCTACCACCCTTATCAGCCCCAGCATTTT	CASSIETGGYHPYQPQHF
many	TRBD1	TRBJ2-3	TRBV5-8	TGTGCCAGCAGCTTGGCGGTTGGGACAGGGACCACAGATACGCAGTATTTT	CASSLAVGTGTTDTQYF
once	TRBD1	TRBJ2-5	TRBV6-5	TGTGCCAGCAGTTACTCGGGACAGGTTACATTT	CASSYSGQVTF
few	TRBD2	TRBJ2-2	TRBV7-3	TGTGCCAGCAGCTCGCTAGCGGGAGTGGACACCGGGGAGCTGTTTTTT	CASSSLAGVDTGELFF
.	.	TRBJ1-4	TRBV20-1	TGCAGTGCTAGAGATGCAGGCAGACAAGCAACTAATGAAAAACTGTTTTTT	CSARDAGRQATNEKLFF
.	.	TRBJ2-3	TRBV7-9	TGTGCCAGCAGGACGGAGGGGTTGGGAACAGATACGCAGTATTTT	CASRTEGLGTDTQYF
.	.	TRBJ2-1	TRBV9	TGTGCCAGCAGCGGGGGGGATCCAGATACGCAGTTCTTC	CASSGGDPDTQFF
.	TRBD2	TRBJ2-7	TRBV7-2	TGTGCCAGCAGCCCGGGACTAGCGGGAGGACTCTACGAGCAGTACTTC	CASSPGLAGGLYEQYF
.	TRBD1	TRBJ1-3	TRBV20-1	TGCAGTGCTAATAGACAGGGCGGAAACACCATATATTTT	CSANRQGGNTIYF
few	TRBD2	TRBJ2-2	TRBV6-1	TGTGCCAGCAGTGAAAGCGGGGTGGGGATACAAAAAACCGGGGAGCTGTTTTTT	CASSESGVGIQKTGELFF
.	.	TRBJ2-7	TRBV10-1	TGCGCCAGCAGTGCCCCTCACGAGCAGTACTTC	CASSAPHEQYF
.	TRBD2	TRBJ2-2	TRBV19	TGTGCCAGTAGCCTACCGGAGGGACTAGGCATCACCGGGGATCTGTTTTTT	CASSLPEGLGITGDLFF
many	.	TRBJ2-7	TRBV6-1	TGTGCCAGCAGTGAAGGCGCAGGGGGGGACTCCTACGAGCAGTACTTC	CASSEGAGGDSYEQYF
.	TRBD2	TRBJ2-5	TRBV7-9	TGTGCCAGCAGCGGCGGACTAGCGGGCAAAGAGACCCAGTACTTC	CASSGGLAGKETQYF
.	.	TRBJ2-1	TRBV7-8	TGTGCCAGCAGCTTTGGGTCAGGGTTGGGCAATGAGCAGTTCTTC	CASSFGSGLGNEQFF
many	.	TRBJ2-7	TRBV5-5	TGTGCCAGCAGCTTGATGTCCTACGAGCAGTACTTC	CASSLMSYEQYF
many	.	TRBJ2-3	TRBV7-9	TGTGCCAGCAGCCCCAAAGTTGGGCCCTACACAGATACGCAGTATTTT	CASSPKVGPYTDTQYF
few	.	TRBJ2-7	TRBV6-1	TGTGCCAGCAGGGACCTGACCTACGAGCAGTACTTC	CASRDLTYEQYF
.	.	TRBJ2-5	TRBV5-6	TGTGCCAGCAGCTTGGTTAGCGGTAGAGAGACCCAGTACTTC	CASSLVSGRETQYF
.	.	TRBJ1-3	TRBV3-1	TGTGCCAGCAGCCAAGACGGGGGAAACACCATATATTTT	CASSQDGGNTIYF
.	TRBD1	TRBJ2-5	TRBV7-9	TGTGCCAGCAGTTTAGGGACAGTCCAAGAGACCCAGTACTTC	CASSLGTVQETQYF
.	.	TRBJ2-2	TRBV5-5	TGTGCCAGCAGCTTGGAGTGGCAGTACACCGGGGAGCTGTTTTTT	CASSLEWQYTGELFF
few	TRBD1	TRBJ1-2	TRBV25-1	TGTGCCAGCAGTAGTACCTACAGGGGGCGCATCTATGGCTACACCTTC	CASSSTYRGRIYGYTF
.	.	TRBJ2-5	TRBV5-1	TGCGCCAGCAGCTTCGTGGGCCCGCCCGAGACCCAGTACTTC	CASSFVGPPETQYF
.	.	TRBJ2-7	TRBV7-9	TGTGCCAGCAGCTACCCCGGGGCAGGGAAATCCCGGGGGCCATACGAGCAGTACTTC	CASSYPGAGKSRGPYEQYF
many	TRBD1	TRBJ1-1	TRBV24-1	TGTGCCACCAGAGGACAGGGCGGTGTCACTGAAGCTTTCTTT	CATRGQGGVTEAFF
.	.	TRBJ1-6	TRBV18	TGTGCCAGCTCACCAGCCCGGGCCCATAATTCACCCCTCCACTTT	CASSPARAHNSPLHF
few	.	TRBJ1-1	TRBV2	TGTGCCAGCAGTACTAACCGGAACACTGAAGCTTTCTTT	CASSTNRNTEAFF
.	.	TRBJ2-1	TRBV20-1	TGCAGTGCCGTGCTCCCTCGGCCGTCCTACAATGAGCAGTTCTTC	CSAVLPRPSYNEQFF
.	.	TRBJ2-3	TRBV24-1	TGTGCCACCAGTGAGGGAACGCAACCTTTCACAGATACGCAGTATTTT	CATSEGTQPFTDTQYF
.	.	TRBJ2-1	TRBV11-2	TGTGCCAGCAGCCCGAACTGGGAGCAGTTCTTC	CASSPNWEQFF
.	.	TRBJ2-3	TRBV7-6	TGTGCCAGCAGCCTTTGGGTATCGGGGGTCAGTACAGATACGCAGTATTTT	CASSLWVSGVSTDTQYF
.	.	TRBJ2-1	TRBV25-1	TGTGCCAGCAGTGATACCCGGGACCTCCAGTTCTACAATGAGCAGTTCTTC	CASSDTRDLQFYNEQFF
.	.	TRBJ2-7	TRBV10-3	TGTGCCATCAGAGATCCAAACGACAAGGACGAGCAGTACTTC	CAIRDPNDKDEQYF
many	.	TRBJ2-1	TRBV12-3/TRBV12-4	TGTGCCAGCAGTTTAGGCCTATCCGGAGAGCAGTTCTTC	CASSLGLSGEQFF
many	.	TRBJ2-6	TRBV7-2	TGTGCCAGCAGCTTCACCGACGGCTCTGGGGCCAACGTCCTGACTTTC	CASSFTDGSGANVLTF
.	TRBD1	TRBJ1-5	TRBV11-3	TGTGCCAGCAGTATAGGACAGGGAGATCAGCCCCAGCATTTT	CASSIGQGDQPQHF
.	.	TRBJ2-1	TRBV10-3	TGTGCCATCAGTGACGGTGGTGAGCAGTTCTTC	CAISDGGEQFF